One and the same sample provided the 32 T cell receptor beta chains below, sequenced in a study of glioma-infiltrating T cells after dendritic cell vaccination. The table came from immunoSEQ multiplex PCR; TCRdb's copy has only in-frame clones and leaves some out. Of more than 30,000 clones listed, 90% to 95% are singletons. The source was blood, collected before dendritic cell vaccination. These receptors were taken from a human donor with glioblastoma.

This chain uses TRBV29-1 with TRBJ2-1; 10 bases line up with TRBD1. Germline V gene sequence: CDR1 SQVTM, CDR2 ANQGSEA. This CDR3 comprises 13 residues. V shed 5 bases, J shed 7 bases, and the junction held 5 bases outside the gene matches. CDR3 loop: CSVRRQGANEQFF. In nucleotides, the CDR3 is TGCAGCGTTAGAAGACAGGGGGCTAATGAGCAGTTCTTC.

The chain joins TRBV20-1 to TRBJ1-1, with 8 positions matching TRBD1. V trimming: 5 bases; J trimming: 8 bases; junction bases outside the gene matches: 4. The CDR3 consists of 11 residues. The germline V gene encodes CDR1 DFQATT and CDR2 SNEGSKA (reference sequence). The chain's CDR3 is CSADRDREAFF. The CDR3 DNA is TGCAGTGCTGACCGGGACAGGGAAGCTTTCTTT.

The chain couples TRBV6-1 to TRBJ1-4, with 8 bases identical to TRBD1. CDR3 size: 14 residues. CDR1 is MNHNS and CDR2 is SASEGT in the germline V gene. After removal of 11 bases from V and 2 bases from J, the junction contained 7 bases not matched to a gene. CDR3 DNA sequence: TGTGCCGGGGGGAACAGGGGGACTAATGAAAAACTGTTTTTT. Residues: CAGGNRGTNEKLFF.

The chain has TRBV4-1 and TRBJ1-1, with 7 bases that match TRBD1. V lost 4 bases, J lost 0 bases, and 8 bases stayed unmatched. This CDR3 is built from 16 residues. CDR1 and CDR2 from the germline V gene are MGHRA and YSYEKL. CDR3 nucleotides: TGCGCCAGCAGCCCAGCCTCCGGGACAGTGAACACTGAAGCTTTCTTT. This translates into CASSPASGTVNTEAFF.

This chain joins TRBV11-2 and TRBJ1-1, with 7 bases fitting TRBD1. Germline CDR1 SGHAT, CDR2 FQNNGV. With V trimmed by 5 bases and J by 4 bases, 7 bases remained unmatched. The CDR3 contains 14 residues. CDR3: CASSHGGGTTEAFF. CDR3 DNA: TGTGCCAGCAGCCATGGAGGGGGCACCACTGAAGCTTTCTTT.

This sequence joins TRBV11-2 and TRBJ2-7, with 8 bases that match TRBD2. V lost 5 bases to trimming and J lost 11 bases; unmatched junction nucleotides: 8. The CDR3 is 12 residues long. Germline V gives CDR1 SGHAT, CDR2 FQNNGV. CDR3 region: CASSPGGEREYF. DNA for the CDR3: TGTGCCAGCAGCCCCGGGGGGGAGCGGGAGTACTTC. Combining the CDR3 with reference TRBV11-2 and TRBJ2-7 gives the whole variable domain EAGVAQSPRYKIIEKRQSVAFWCNPISGHATLYWYQQILGQGPKLLIQFQNNGVVDDSQLPKDRFSAERLKGVDSTLKIQPAKLEDSAVYLCASSPGGEREYFGPGTRLTVT.

The chain carries TRBV30 and TRBJ2-5; 7 bases match TRBD2. Germline CDR1 is GTSNPN and CDR2 is SVGIG (reference sequence). V dropped 3 bases and J dropped 11; count of bases not matched to a gene: 15. This CDR3 region has 14 residues. The CDR3 is CAWRERGRTIEQYF. DNA for the CDR3: TGTGCCTGGAGGGAGCGGGGCAGGACTATTGAGCAGTACTTC. The variable domain in full, completed from reference TRBV30 and TRBJ2-5, reads SQTIHQWPATLVQPVGSPLSLECTVEGTSNPNLYWYRQAAGRGLQLLFYSVGIGQISSEVPQNLSASRPQDRQFILSSKKLLLSDSGFYLCAWRERGRTIEQYFGPGTRLLVL.

The rearrangement uses TRBV7-2 and TRBJ1-1, with a weak D call TRBD1 (5 bases). Germline CDR1 and CDR2: SGHTA and FQGNSA. This CDR3 contains 12 residues. V lost 5 bases, J lost 8 bases, and 12 bases lay in between. The CDR3 DNA reads TGTGCCAGCAGCCCCCACAGGAGCGAAGCTTTCTTT. The encoded protein is CASSPHRSEAFF.

The chain uses TRBV11-3 and TRBJ2-3, with 7 bases matching TRBD1. This CDR3 contains 14 residues. Germline V gene sequence: CDR1 SGHNT, CDR2 YENEEA. Trimming took 5 bases from V and 2 from J; bases not matched to a gene: 4. CDR3 DNA: TGTGCCAGCAGCCTACAGGGGCCCACAGATACGCAGTATTTT. Its translation: CASSLQGPTDTQYF. Full variable domain (rest looked up from reference TRBV11-3 and TRBJ2-3): EAGVVQSPRYKIIEKKQPVAFWCNPISGHNTLYWYLQNLGQGPELLIRYENEEAVDDSQLPKDRFSAERLKGVDSTLKIQPAELGDSAVYLCASSLQGPTDTQYFGPGTRLTVL.

The J gene is TRBJ1-1, the V gene TRBV15, with D tentatively TRBD1 (6 bases). CDR1 and CDR2 from the germline V gene are LNHNV and YYDKDF (reference sequence). The germline V and J ends were trimmed by 1 base and 4 bases, with 25 bases remaining between them. CDR3 length: 19 amino acids. This CDR3 is CATSRGVVSGGAYGTEAFF. The CDR3 nucleotides read TGTGCCACCAGCAGAGGCGTCGTTTCGGGGGGCGCTTATGGCACTGAAGCTTTCTTT.

The chain uses TRBV2 and TRBJ2-2; D uncertain. Trimming stripped 8 bases from V and 1 base from J, with 8 bases between. The CDR3 totals 13 residues. Germline assignment: CDR1 SNHLY and CDR2 FYNNEI. Here the CDR3 DNA reads TGTGCCAGCGGTAGAGAGAACACCGGGGAGCTGTTTTTT. Translation: CASGRENTGELFF.

A remark on this clone: The germline gene is not matched at one end of the junction; a read error may be the cause. This chain connects TRBV7-7 to TRBJ2-3, with 7 bases aligning to TRBD1. The germline V gene encodes CDR1 SSHAT and CDR2 FNYEAQ (reference sequence). The CDR3 runs 14 residues. The CDR3 reads CASSATGTTDTQYF. The CDR3 nucleotides read TGTGCTAGCAGCGCGACAGGGACCACAGATACGCAGTATTTT.

This clone appeared a single time. The genes are TRBV5-8 and TRBJ1-3; the D is unclear. Germline-derived CDR1 and CDR2 are SGHTS and YDEGEE. There are 14 residues in the CDR3. V lost 1 base to trimming and J lost 8 bases, with 13 bases between them. The CDR3 coding sequence is TGTGCCAGCAGCTTGCAGCTCCCCGGAGACACCATATATTTT. This encodes CASSLQLPGDTIYF.

This chain joins TRBV29-1 and TRBJ2-5; D possibly corresponds to TRBD1 (8 bases). The CDR3 runs 14 residues. Germline loops: CDR1 SQVTM, CDR2 ANQGSEA. V was trimmed by 7 bases and J by 6 bases, leaving 21 bases between them. DNA for the CDR3: TGCAGCGCCCGGGGGGCAGGGGGCGTGAAGACCCAGTACTTC. This sequence encodes CSARGAGGVKTQYF.

The rearrangement joins TRBV6-1 to TRBJ2-3, with TRBD1 identical over 9 bases. The V gene's germline CDR1 is MNHNS and CDR2 SASEGT. This CDR3 comprises 15 residues. The V and J ends lost 2 bases and 6 bases, in that order; junction bases with no gene match: 6. CDR3 DNA: TGTGCCAGCAGTGAAACCCGGACAGGGGTCGATACGCAGTATTTT. It specifies CASSETRTGVDTQYF.

The rearrangement uses TRBV5-6 and TRBJ2-5, with D perhaps matching TRBD1 (6 bases). CDR3 size: 16 residues. The germline V gene has CDR1 SGHDT and CDR2 YYEEEE. V was cut by 3 bases and J by 6 bases, with 21 bases left in between. The CDR3 here is CASSSYHRDPAKTQYF. CDR3 in DNA: TGTGCCAGCAGCTCGTACCACAGGGATCCGGCTAAGACCCAGTACTTC.

The chain joins TRBV10-2 to TRBJ2-5; 10 bases are a match to TRBD2. The CDR3 runs to 16 residues. The germline CDR1 and CDR2 sequences are WSHSY and SAAADI. Unmatched junction bases numbered 9, after V lost 6 bases and J lost 2 bases. CDR3 in DNA: TGCGCCAGCAGCGGGGATCTAGCGGGGGTGCAAGAGACCCAGTACTTC. The encoded protein is CASSGDLAGVQETQYF.

This chain connects TRBV19 to TRBJ1-2; 9 positions match TRBD1. CDR3 size: 16 residues. The germline V gene encodes CDR1 LNHDA and CDR2 SQIVND (reference sequence). The V gene end was trimmed by 0 bases and the J gene end by 6 bases; junction bases not matched to a gene: 8. In nucleotides, the CDR3 is TGTGCCAGTAGTATAGATCCGGACAGGGGTTTCGATGGCTACACCTTC. Translation gives CASSIDPDRGFDGYTF.

The CDR3 coding sequence is TGTGCCAGCTCGGGACAGGGATCCTACGAGCAGTACTTC. Its translation is CASSGQGSYEQYF. This rearrangement joins TRBV18 to TRBJ2-7; 9 positions match TRBD1. Per germline, CDR1 KGHSH and CDR2 LQKENI. This CDR3 has 13 residues. V dropped 6 bases and J dropped 1; count of bases not matched to a gene: 1.

Concerning this clone itself: The sample has other DNA sequences that encode this CDR3 too. The chain carries TRBV12-5 and TRBJ1-2; 9 nucleotides match TRBD1. Germline CDR1 is LGHNT and CDR2 is FRNRAP. V lost 6 bases to trimming and J lost 3 bases; unmatched junction nucleotides: 2. The CDR3 has 13 residues. In DNA, the CDR3 is TGTGCTAGTGGGACAGGGGGTTACTATGGCTACACCTTC. Translated, it gives CASGTGGYYGYTF.

The V call is TRBV15, the J call TRBJ2-2; D might be TRBD1 (6 bases). With 0 bases removed from V and 3 bases from J, the gap between germline ends came to 8 bases. The CDR3 length is 15 residues. CDR1 and CDR2 from the germline V gene are LNHNV and YYDKDF (reference sequence). The CDR3 DNA reads as TGTGCCACCAGCAGAGACGGGACACACACCGGGGAGCTGTTTTTT. Translation: CATSRDGTHTGELFF.

This chain uses TRBV6-6 with TRBJ1-6, with D maybe TRBD1 (5 bases). From germline, CDR1 is MNHNY and CDR2 SVGAGI (reference sequence). The length of the CDR3 is 13 residues. The V end was cut by 6 bases, the J end by 8 bases, with 11 bases between. CDR3 residues: CASRAGWDSPLHF. In DNA, the CDR3 is TGTGCCAGCAGGGCAGGGTGGGATTCACCCCTCCACTTT.

The genes are TRBV4-1 and TRBJ2-2; the match to TRBD1 covers 11 bases. Germline-derived CDR1 and CDR2 are MGHRA and YSYEKL. The CDR3 length is 14 residues. The V gene end was trimmed by 6 bases and the J gene end by 4 bases; junction bases not matched to a gene: 1. CDR3 residues: CASRDRGPTGELFF. CDR3 DNA sequence: TGCGCCAGCAGGGACAGGGGGCCCACCGGGGAGCTGTTTTTT.

The chain uses TRBV5-4 and TRBJ1-4; D gene uncertain. CDR3 size: 15 residues. CDR1 and CDR2 (germline): SGHNT, YYREEE (reference sequence). Trimming cost V 3 bases and J 3 bases, with 12 bases left between them. The CDR3 nucleotides read TGTGCCAGCAGCTCCGCTGGGAGTTCTAATGAAAAACTGTTTTTT. It yields the protein CASSSAGSSNEKLFF.

The gene calls are TRBV18 and TRBJ1-1; 9 positions agree with TRBD1. The CDR3 is 16 amino acids. Per germline, CDR1 KGHSH and CDR2 LQKENI. V was pared by 3 bases and J by 1 base, with 6 bases of the junction left unmatched. The CDR3 DNA reads TGTGCCAGCTCACCGGGACAGGGCCTTAGGAACACTGAAGCTTTCTTT. As protein: CASSPGQGLRNTEAFF.

This chain links TRBV7-6 with TRBJ2-3, with D possibly TRBD2 on 6 matching bases. The CDR3 has 16 residues. From germline, CDR1 is SGHVS and CDR2 FNYEAQ. The V gene lost 5 bases and the J gene lost 3 bases, with 18 bases spanning the gap. The CDR3 DNA sequence: TGTGCCAGCAGCCCAGGGAGCGGGTCCCGGACAGATACGCAGTATTTT. It is translated as CASSPGSGSRTDTQYF.

CDR3 bases: TGTGCCAGCTCATCGAAACTAGCGGGGGGAGACGAGCAGTACTTC. Translation gives CASSSKLAGGDEQYF. The chain employs TRBV18 and TRBJ2-7; 12 bases align to TRBD2. Trimming removed 5 bases from V and 5 bases from J; junction bases left unmatched: 7. The germline V gene has CDR1 KGHSH and CDR2 LQKENI. The CDR3 covers 15 residues.

The chain combines TRBV4-1 with TRBJ1-2; D not certain. The CDR3 sequence is 14 residues long. The germline gives CDR1 MGHRA, CDR2 YSYEKL. V was clipped by 4 bases and J by 7 bases, with 16 bases between them. CDR3 residues: CASSLDGRRAGYTF. Written as DNA, the CDR3 is TGCGCCAGCAGCCTCGATGGGCGGAGGGCTGGCTACACCTTC.

V usage is TRBV6-6 and J usage is TRBJ2-7; no reliable D call. V lost 6 bases and J 6 bases, leaving 21 bases between the germline ends. The germline V gene encodes CDR1 MNHNY and CDR2 SVGAGI (reference sequence). CDR3 length: 15 residues. The CDR3 loop is CASRTRTHDPLEQYF. The CDR3 DNA follows: TGTGCCAGCAGGACTCGTACCCATGACCCCCTCGAGCAGTACTTC.

V is TRBV6-1 and J is TRBJ2-7; TRBD2 might be the D (6 bases). The CDR3 has 14 residues. Germline-derived CDR1 and CDR2 are MNHNS and SASEGT. Trimming left V 2 bases short and J 6 bases short, with 14 bases between. The CDR3 DNA reads as TGTGCCAGCAGTGAATCGGGAGCTGAGGGCGAGCAGTACTTC. Its translation: CASSESGAEGEQYF.

The rearrangement joins TRBV7-2 to TRBJ1-1; possible D gene TRBD1, 6 bases. V lost 5 bases to trimming and J lost 2 bases, with 18 bases between them. This CDR3 contains 16 residues. Germline V gene lookup returns CDR1 SGHTA and CDR2 FQGNSA. The CDR3 region has the DNA TGTGCCAGCAGCCCCGATAGGCCCAGGGGAAACACTGAAGCTTTCTTT. Translation gives CASSPDRPRGNTEAFF. Complete variable domain (other parts from reference TRBV7-2 and TRBJ1-1): GAGVSQSPSNKVTEKGKDVELRCDPISGHTALYWYRQSLGQGLEFLIYFQGNSAPDKSGLPSDRFSAERTGGSVSTLTIQRTQQEDSAVYLCASSPDRPRGNTEAFFGQGTRLTVV.

This rearrangement joins TRBV2 to TRBJ2-5; 7 bases map to TRBD2. Germline V CDR1 and CDR2: SNHLY, FYNNEI. The CDR3 length is 15 residues. The V gene end was trimmed by 3 bases and the J gene end by 5 bases; junction bases not matched to a gene: 9. CDR3 region: CASSDLGLDVETQYF. For the CDR3, the DNA is TGTGCCAGCAGTGACCTAGGACTAGATGTGGAGACCCAGTACTTC.